The rows below give T cell receptor beta chains drawn from one sample of a study of cytomegalovirus exposure and HLA in healthy donors. Generated by immunoSEQ multiplex PCR, the TCRdb table keeps only in-frame clones and is missing some. The sample has about 98,000 clones, roughly 70% seen once. The sequencing input was PBMCs. These receptors came from a male donor in good health and CMV-seronegative. The CDR3 runs from the conserved cysteine through the conserved F or W. The order of the fields is clone size, D gene, J gene, V gene, CDR3 protein, CDR3 DNA. The D gene is left open where the match is weak. Some rows mark clone size as missing; the rest say once, few, many or name a class of expanded clone.

>-|-|TRBJ1-5|TRBV15
CATSSNSNQPQHF
TGTGCCACCAGCAGTAATAGCAATCAGCCCCAGCATTTT
>-|-|TRBJ1-3|TRBV7-2
CASSFRGQRVHSGNTIYF
TGTGCCAGCAGCTTCCGAGGACAAAGGGTGCACTCTGGAAACACCATATATTTT
>-|TRBD1|TRBJ2-1|TRBV27
CASSFDRGYNEQFF
TGTGCCAGCAGTTTCGACAGGGGGTACAATGAGCAGTTCTTC
>-|-|TRBJ2-7|TRBV11-3
CASSLDHGDEQYF
TGTGCCAGCAGCCTGGACCACGGGGATGAGCAGTACTTC
>-|-|TRBJ1-3|TRBV10-3
CAIRESAGGNTIYF
TGTGCCATCAGGGAAAGCGCGGGGGGAAACACCATATATTTT
>-|-|TRBJ2-3|TRBV7-8
CASSFNRVGPDTQYF
TGTGCCAGCAGCTTTAACAGGGTTGGGCCAGATACGCAGTATTTT
>-|-|TRBJ2-1|TRBV15
CATSGQNPGTLYNEQFF
TGTGCCACCAGCGGTCAAAACCCCGGGACTTTATACAATGAGCAGTTCTTC
>few|TRBD1|TRBJ2-7|TRBV11-3
CASSLDPGQGAEQYF
TGTGCCAGCAGCTTAGACCCGGGACAGGGCGCCGAGCAGTACTTC
>-|TRBD1|TRBJ1-3|TRBV9
CASSPPQGWFGGNTIYF
TGTGCCAGCAGCCCACCACAGGGGTGGTTTGGGGGAAACACCATATATTTT
>-|TRBD1|TRBJ1-5|TRBV19
CASGAGTGPQHF
TGTGCCAGTGGTGCGGGGACAGGGCCCCAGCATTTT
>many|-|TRBJ2-3|TRBV5-1
CASSSDSSTDTQYF
TGCGCCAGCAGCTCCGACAGTAGCACAGATACGCAGTATTTT
>-|TRBD2|TRBJ2-5|TRBV7-2
CASSLRPSQREGKETQYF
TGTGCCAGCAGCTTACGCCCAAGTCAGCGGGAGGGGAAAGAGACCCAGTACTTC
>-|-|TRBJ2-1|TRBV5-1
CASSPGHVGGPNNEQFF
TGCGCCAGCAGCCCCGGGCACGTGGGAGGCCCCAACAATGAGCAGTTCTTC
>-|-|TRBJ2-5|TRBV7-9
CASSSPPGQSQETQYF
TGTGCCAGCAGCTCCCCCCCTGGGCAGAGCCAAGAGACCCAGTACTTC
>-|-|TRBJ1-3|TRBV15
CATSRDFGGESGNTIYF
TGTGCCACCAGCAGAGATTTCGGGGGAGAATCTGGAAACACCATATATTTT
>once|TRBD2|TRBJ2-5|TRBV15
CATSTGTSGDDAQYF
TGTGCCACCAGCACCGGGACTAGCGGAGACGATGCCCAGTACTTC
>-|-|TRBJ2-7|TRBV6-4
CASNSGGEQYF
TGTGCCAGCAACAGCGGCGGCGAGCAGTACTTC
>few|-|TRBJ1-1|TRBV19
CASRREDRPNTEAFF
TGTGCCAGTAGGAGAGAGGACAGACCGAACACTGAAGCTTTCTTT
>-|TRBD2|TRBJ2-1|TRBV2
CASSALAGGSYNEQFF
TGTGCCAGCAGCGCACTAGCGGGAGGCTCCTACAATGAGCAGTTCTTC
>few|-|TRBJ1-1|TRBV13
CASSQTGLNTEAFF
TGTGCCAGCAGCCAAACAGGGCTAAACACTGAAGCTTTCTTT
>-|TRBD1|TRBJ1-2|TRBV30
CAWSKGQGLSSYGYTF
TGTGCCTGGAGTAAAGGACAGGGCCTTTCCTCATATGGCTACACCTTC
>-|TRBD1|TRBJ1-1|TRBV11-1
CASSSNRGLTTEAFF
TGTGCCAGCAGCTCGAACAGGGGGCTTACGACTGAAGCTTTCTTT
>-|-|TRBJ2-1|TRBV5-4
CASSLAWRAGINNEQFF
TGTGCCAGCAGCTTGGCCTGGCGGGCTGGTATTAACAATGAGCAGTTCTTC
>-|-|TRBJ2-7|TRBV29-1
CSVAGTDYEQYF
TGCAGCGTTGCGGGGACTGACTACGAGCAGTACTTC
>-|TRBD1|TRBJ2-5|TRBV10-3
CAIRDRVAETQYF
TGTGCCATCAGGGACAGGGTAGCAGAGACCCAGTACTTC
>-|TRBD1|TRBJ1-1|TRBV19
CASSIVGGQSAEAFF
TGTGCCAGTAGTATCGTCGGGGGACAGTCGGCGGAAGCTTTCTTT
>-|-|TRBJ1-2|TRBV9
CASSVDRGGNYGYTF
TGTGCCAGCAGCGTAGACCGGGGGGGTAACTATGGCTACACCTTC
>once|TRBD1|TRBJ1-5|TRBV6-6
CASSYGDRTQHF
TGTGCCAGCAGTTACGGGGACAGAACCCAGCATTTT
>-|TRBD1|TRBJ1-5|TRBV29-1
CSVRTGANQPQHF
TGCAGCGTCCGGACAGGGGCAAACCAGCCCCAGCATTTT
>-|TRBD2|TRBJ2-3|TRBV5-1
CASSLGSGMATDTQYF
TGCGCCAGCAGCTTGGGAAGCGGGATGGCCACAGATACGCAGTATTTT
>-|TRBD2|TRBJ2-7|TRBV5-4
CASSPGLAETYEQYF
TGTGCCAGCAGCCCTGGACTAGCGGAAACCTACGAGCAGTACTTC
>-|TRBD1|TRBJ1-1|TRBV7-9
CASSPRDRGLNTEAFF
TGTGCCAGCAGCCCCCGGGACAGGGGACTGAACACTGAAGCTTTCTTT
>once|TRBD2|TRBJ2-1|TRBV30
CAWSVTSGRVNEQFF
TGTGCCTGGAGTGTAACTAGCGGGAGGGTCAATGAGCAGTTCTTC
>once|-|TRBJ1-2|TRBV7-2
CASSLVALDRKANYGYTF
TGTGCCAGCAGCTTAGTTGCGTTAGACAGAAAAGCTAACTATGGCTACACCTTC
>-|-|TRBJ2-3|TRBV19
CASSIGGPTDTQYF
TGTGCCAGTAGTATTGGTGGGCCCACAGATACGCAGTATTTT
>-|-|TRBJ1-2|TRBV28
CASSFEGVLYYGYTF
TGTGCCAGCAGTTTTGAGGGAGTGCTATACTATGGCTACACCTTC
>-|TRBD1|TRBJ2-5|TRBV25-1
CARTTGAITQETQYF
TGTGCCAGGACGACAGGGGCCATAACACAAGAGACCCAGTACTTC
>-|TRBD2|TRBJ2-1|TRBV27
CASTTGTSGRNEQFF
TGTGCCAGCACCACCGGGACTAGCGGGAGAAATGAGCAGTTCTTC
>-|TRBD2|TRBJ2-5|TRBV2
CATKTSGVRETQYF
TGTGCCACCAAGACTAGCGGGGTCCGAGAGACCCAGTACTTC
>-|TRBD1|TRBJ1-3|TRBV9
CASSVRTGSRNTIYF
TGTGCCAGCAGCGTTCGGACAGGGTCTCGAAACACCATATATTTT
>once|-|TRBJ2-3|TRBV5-4
CASSPRPGQITDTQYF
TGTGCCAGCAGCCCCAGACCGGGACAAATAACAGATACGCAGTATTTT
>-|-|TRBJ1-4|TRBV27
CASNLGGRANEKLFF
TGTGCCAGCAACCTCGGGGGGCGAGCTAATGAAAAACTGTTTTTT
>-|TRBD1|TRBJ2-3|TRBV28
CASSTGTGPPDTQYF
TGTGCCAGCAGTACCGGGACAGGGCCCCCAGATACGCAGTATTTT
>few|TRBD1|TRBJ1-1|TRBV5-4
CASRTGQGVGGTEAFF
TGTGCCAGCAGAACAGGACAGGGCGTTGGGGGCACTGAAGCTTTCTTT
>-|TRBD2|TRBJ2-5|TRBV10-3
CAIRGLAGGETQYF
TGTGCCATCAGGGGACTAGCGGGAGGTGAGACCCAGTACTTC
>-|TRBD2|TRBJ2-7|TRBV5-1
CASSLRLAGSGNEQYF
TGCGCCAGCAGCTTGAGACTAGCTGGGTCGGGAAACGAGCAGTACTTC
>-|-|TRBJ2-7|TRBV27
CASSFGLDSYEQYF
TGTGCCAGCAGTTTCGGACTTGATTCCTACGAGCAGTACTTC
>-|TRBD2|TRBJ2-1|TRBV10-3
CAISEGLAVSYNEQFF
TGTGCCATCAGTGAGGGACTAGCGGTCAGCTACAATGAGCAGTTCTTC
>-|-|TRBJ2-7|TRBV28
CASRWTTGEQYF
TGTGCCAGCAGGTGGACAACGGGTGAGCAGTACTTC
>-|TRBD1|TRBJ2-7|TRBV7-2
CASSLAVGTGYEQYF
TGTGCCAGCAGCTTAGCCGTAGGGACAGGCTACGAGCAGTACTTC